A selection of T cell receptor beta chains follows, all from one sample in a study of shared T cell receptors in the human thymus. The data were produced by immunoSEQ multiplex PCR, yet TCRdb's version contains in-frame clones alone and is incomplete. The sample holds hundreds of thousands of clones, about 89% seen once. These same records also appear under a second study, on human thymus T cells.

Sample: thymocytes. Source of these receptors: a boy younger than two with a congenital heart defect. The CDR3 runs from the conserved cysteine through the conserved F or W. A D gene is named only where the DNA matches it firmly. Part of the rows lack a size; the others show once, few, many or a class for expanded clones.

cdr3_nt cdr3_aa clone_size v_call d_call j_call
TGTGCCAGCAGTTTTCGATTGGAGACAGATACGCAGTATTTT CASSFRLETDTQYF NA TRBV28 NA TRBJ2-3
TGTGCCAGCAGCTTAGGAGGTGTCACCTACAATGAGCAGTTCTTC CASSLGGVTYNEQFF NA TRBV11-3 NA TRBJ2-1
TGCGCCAGCAGCCACCTCCGTAACGGGACAGGGGGCAAAGCTAATGAAAAACTGTTTTTT CASSHLRNGTGGKANEKLFF NA TRBV4-3 TRBD1 TRBJ1-4
TGTGCCAGTAGTATATTCCCGGGACAGGCCTCCTACGAGCAGTACTTC CASSIFPGQASYEQYF NA TRBV19 TRBD1 TRBJ2-7
TGTGCCAGTAGTATGGGGACTGTGAACACCGGGGAGCTGTTTTTT CASSMGTVNTGELFF NA TRBV19 NA TRBJ2-2
TGTGCCAGCAGCTACCACATCAGGGAGGGCGTCTACGAGCAGTACTTC CASSYHIREGVYEQYF NA TRBV16 TRBD2 TRBJ2-7
TGCGCCAGCAGCCAGGGGAGGGGGAATCAGCCCCAGCATTTT CASSQGRGNQPQHF few TRBV4-3 NA TRBJ1-5
TGTGCCAGTAGTATTATTTATCAGGTCAGGGGGTATGGCTACACCTTC CASSIIYQVRGYGYTF NA TRBV19 TRBD1 TRBJ1-2
TGTGCCAGCAGCCGAGTCAGGACTCGTTATGGCTACACCTTC CASSRVRTRYGYTF NA TRBV7-9 NA TRBJ1-2
TGCGCCAGCAGCTTGCGACACAGGGAAAGGTTTTGGTACGAGCAGTACTTC CASSLRHRERFWYEQYF NA TRBV5-1 NA TRBJ2-7
TGTGCCAGCAGTCCCCCTCAAGGGGTAAATAGCAATCAGCCCCAGCATTTT CASSPPQGVNSNQPQHF NA TRBV28 NA TRBJ1-5
TGTGCCAGCAGTTATTGTAAGCGGAGAGGCACAGATACGCAGTATTTT CASSYCKRRGTDTQYF NA TRBV6-9 NA TRBJ2-3
TGTGCCAGCAGCTTAGGGCCTTCCTCGGGAAACATTCAGTACTTC CASSLGPSSGNIQYF NA TRBV7-9 NA TRBJ2-4
TGTGCCAGCAGCGTAGCGGGTTCACCCCTCCACTTT CASSVAGSPLHF NA TRBV9 NA TRBJ1-6
TGTGCCAGCAGCGCAGGCCCTCCGCTGTTCTTC CASSAGPPLFF once TRBV2 NA TRBJ2-1
TGTGCCAGCAGTGCACCTAGCGGGGGGTGCTACGAGCAGTACTTC CASSAPSGGCYEQYF NA TRBV25-1 TRBD2 TRBJ2-7
TGTGCCAGCAGCTACGGGGACAGGGGGCTTTTATACGAGCAGTACTTC CASSYGDRGLLYEQYF few TRBV28 TRBD1 TRBJ2-7
TGTGCCAGCAGTTTAGTTCGCGGGAGTTCCTACAATGAGCAGTTCTTC CASSLVRGSSYNEQFF NA TRBV27 TRBD2 TRBJ2-1
TGTGCCAGCAGCTTAGATTCAGGGGACGAGCAGTACTTC CASSLDSGDEQYF NA TRBV7-2 NA TRBJ2-7
TGCGCCAGCAGCCAAGATGCTCAGACAGGAGCGAACACTGAAGCTTTCTTT CASSQDAQTGANTEAFF NA TRBV4-1 NA TRBJ1-1
TGTGCCAGCATCGGTGGACAGGAAGGGATGAACACTGAAGCTTTCTTT CASIGGQEGMNTEAFF few TRBV2 TRBD1 TRBJ1-1
TGTGCCAGCTCACCTGGGGGACACTACCAAGAGACCCAGTACTTC CASSPGGHYQETQYF NA TRBV18 NA TRBJ2-5
TGTGCCAGCAGGGCGGCGGATTCCTACGAGCAGTACTTC CASRAADSYEQYF NA TRBV27 NA TRBJ2-7
TGTGCCAGCAGCCACACCTTCACAGATACGCAGTATTTT CASSHTFTDTQYF NA TRBV6-4 NA TRBJ2-3
TGCAGCGTTCGGGACAGGGACTACGAGCAGTACTTC CSVRDRDYEQYF NA TRBV29-1 TRBD1 TRBJ2-7
TGTGCCAGCAGCCTGGATCCTAGACTAGCGGGAGGCTCCTACGAGCAGTACTTC CASSLDPRLAGGSYEQYF NA TRBV7-9 TRBD2 TRBJ2-7
TGTGCCAGCAGTCCGCCCCTAAGATGGCCGGCTAGCGGGGGGGCCCTCAATCACTACGAGCAGTACTTC CASSPPLRWPASGGALNHYEQYF once TRBV28 TRBD2 TRBJ2-7
TGCGCCAGCAGCTTGGCAGAGAACACTGAAGCTTTCTTT CASSLAENTEAFF few TRBV5-1 NA TRBJ1-1
TGTGCCAGCATGGTAGCGGGAGCTAATGAGCAGTTCTTC CASMVAGANEQFF NA TRBV6-5 TRBD2 TRBJ2-1
TGTGCCAGCAGTCCTGGGCCGGACTTCTACGAGCAGTACTTC CASSPGPDFYEQYF NA TRBV27 NA TRBJ2-7
TGTGCCAGCAGCTTAGAACCAGGCACTGAAGCTTTCTTT CASSLEPGTEAFF NA TRBV7-3 NA TRBJ1-1
TGTGCCAGCAGCTTAATCCCCTCGGGTTCCCTCTTTGACGAGCAGTACTTC CASSLIPSGSLFDEQYF NA TRBV11-2 NA TRBJ2-7
TGTGCTAGTGGTTTGACTTCGGACAGTAAGGTATACGAGCAGTACTTC CASGLTSDSKVYEQYF few TRBV12-5 NA TRBJ2-7
TGCGCCAGCAGGTTCAACAGGGGGGATTCACCCCTCCACTTT CASRFNRGDSPLHF NA TRBV4-3 TRBD1 TRBJ1-6
TGTGCCACCAGCAGAGATAGGGGGCATTATGGCTACACCTTC CATSRDRGHYGYTF NA TRBV15 TRBD1 TRBJ1-2
TGTGCCAGCAAGGATAGGGTTGGACAGGGCTTCTACAATGAGCAGTTCTTC CASKDRVGQGFYNEQFF NA TRBV6-7 TRBD1 TRBJ2-1
TGCGCCAGCAGCCCCAACCCTAGCGTGGGGGACCCCTACGAGCAGTACTTC CASSPNPSVGDPYEQYF once TRBV4-3 NA TRBJ2-7
TGTGCCAGCAGTGAAAGGGGACAAGAAGCTTTCTTT CASSERGQEAFF NA TRBV2 NA TRBJ1-1
TGTGCCTGGAGTGAAAGAGACGAGCAGTACTTC CAWSERDEQYF NA TRBV30 NA TRBJ2-7
TGTGCCAGTAGTATGGGTTTGATTTCCGGGACAGGCTATGGCTACACCTTC CASSMGLISGTGYGYTF NA TRBV19 TRBD1 TRBJ1-2
TGCGCCAGCAGCCAAGCTACTAGCGGGGGGCCATATACCGGGGAGCTGTTTTTT CASSQATSGGPYTGELFF NA TRBV4-1 TRBD2 TRBJ2-2
TGCAGTGCTAGTCGTACTGAAGCTTTCTTT CSASRTEAFF once TRBV20-1 NA TRBJ1-1
TGTGCCAGCAGCCACCGAGCGGAGAATAATGAGCAGTTCTTC CASSHRAENNEQFF NA TRBV6-5 NA TRBJ2-1
TGTGCCTGGAGTTTTAGCGGGAGGGACTATGGCTACACCTTC CAWSFSGRDYGYTF NA TRBV30 NA TRBJ1-2
TGTGCCAGCAGTGATAAAAGGGGGAACTCCTACGAGCAGTACTTC CASSDKRGNSYEQYF NA TRBV6-1 NA TRBJ2-7
TGTGCCAGCAGTTGCCCACCCTCTGGGCGCGAGTATGGCTACACCTTC CASSCPPSGREYGYTF NA TRBV6-6 NA TRBJ1-2
TGTGCCAGCAGCTTCGGGGACTGCCACAATGAGCAGTTCTTC CASSFGDCHNEQFF once TRBV7-2 NA TRBJ2-1
TGTGCCAGCAGTGAACCAGACAGGAACCATAACTATGGCTACACCTTC CASSEPDRNHNYGYTF NA TRBV6-1 NA TRBJ1-2
TGTGCCAGCAGTTTATTCCCCCCGGCCCAGGGTCCTAATCAGCCCCAGCATTTT CASSLFPPAQGPNQPQHF NA TRBV28 NA TRBJ1-5
TGTGCCAGCAGGAATCCGGGACTAGTGCCCAACAATGAGCAGTTCTTC CASRNPGLVPNNEQFF NA TRBV2 TRBD2 TRBJ2-1
TGCAGCGTTGAAAGCAGGGGGCAAGGGACAGATACGCAGTATTTT CSVESRGQGTDTQYF NA TRBV29-1 TRBD1 TRBJ2-3
TGCGCCAGCAGCCAAGGGGACACTAGCGGGCGAACCTACGAGCAGTACTTC CASSQGDTSGRTYEQYF once TRBV4-3 TRBD2 TRBJ2-7
TGCGCCAGCAGCCAAGAGGGAGTAGGGGGCTCGGGAGCCTACAATGAGCAGTTCTTC CASSQEGVGGSGAYNEQFF NA TRBV4-3 NA TRBJ2-1
TGTGCCAGCAGCTTACCGCGGGACAGGGAGTCCTCTGGGGCCAACGTCCTGACTTTC CASSLPRDRESSGANVLTF NA TRBV11-2 TRBD1 TRBJ2-6
TGTGCCAGCAGCCTAAGTTCCTCCGGGACAGGGCAGGAGCAGTTCTTC CASSLSSSGTGQEQFF NA TRBV7-6 TRBD1 TRBJ2-1
TGTGCCAGCAGCGCCTCCGGGGGACAGGGGATTGGCGAGCAGTACTTC CASSASGGQGIGEQYF NA TRBV9 TRBD1 TRBJ2-7
TGTGCCAGCAGCTTGTCCGGACTAGCATGGCCCGGCGCAGATACGCAGTATTTT CASSLSGLAWPGADTQYF NA TRBV5-4 TRBD2 TRBJ2-3
TGTGCCAGCAGACTGGACAGGAGCTATGGCTACACCTTC CASRLDRSYGYTF NA TRBV28 TRBD1 TRBJ1-2